This TCR beta chain was observed in a study of blood T cell repertoires in COVID-19. About the study: Sites in the United States, Italy and Spain provided acute and convalescent COVID-19 samples. Sources were T cells, B-cell-depleted T cells, or PBMCs; the material itself was cDNA or gDNA.

This clone was found once. Per the authors' pipeline: Reference gene primer amplification in the assay estimated nucleated cell counts. Clones were read by immunoSEQ multiplex PCR, and TCRdb kept only the in-frame ones, dropping some. D and trimming were read from the DNA, whereas the V and J calls and clone size are those reported in that table. In the table there are about 220,000 clones, roughly 84% of which are singletons. The specimen sequenced was peripheral blood. The sequence was collected from a woman older than 75 with acute or convalescent COVID-19.

CDR3: CASSFTQNYGYTF. CDR3 in DNA: TGTGCCAGCAGCTTTACCCAGAACTATGGCTACACCTTC. This chain joins TRBV5-6 and TRBJ1-2; D not certain. The CDR3 is made up of 13 amino acids. The germline gives CDR1 SGHDT, CDR2 YYEEEE. V shed 2 bases and J shed 2 bases, with 7 bases lying between them.